The present TCR beta chain was sequenced within a study of cytomegalovirus exposure and HLA in healthy donors. About the study: In a later analysis, it was reported that the 120 or so validation repertoires had been produced on the same platform as the 666 repertoires belonging to the first cohort.

Separation from the roughly 680-subject first cohort characterized the roughly 120-subject validation cohort, to which the donors belonged. The CDR3 loop spans 16 amino acids. Trimming removed 4 bases from V and 4 bases from J; junction bases left unmatched: 10. Germline values: CDR1 SGHRS, CDR2 YFSETQ. Repertoires were generated with immunoSEQ multiplex PCR, while TCRdb's copy carries only in-frame clones and drops some. The sample contains fewer than 90,000 clones, nearly 95% of which appear only once. Remarks on this clone: What it binds is not known.

Findings and limits, study-wide: There were 150 or so TCR beta chains listed as cytomegalovirus-associated. It was confirmed in vitro that a few of the CMV-associated chains were specific for CMV antigens.

This clonotype originated in a woman aged 18-35 years in good health and CMV-seronegative. Material: PBMCs. The genes are TRBV5-1 and TRBJ2-3; 9 bases align to TRBD1. The CDR3 coding sequence is TGCGCCAGCAGCCCAAGGACAGGGGTCCTCCCAGATACGCAGTATTTT. Translated, it gives CASSPRTGVLPDTQYF.